A single T cell receptor beta chain is shown here with its context. Its antigen remains unknown. The naive CD8 population came from CD45RO-negative cells selected for CCR7, without terminally differentiated effector memory CD45RA+ cells. DNA at approximately 200 ng, 25,000 to 35,000 T cell genomes, went into sorted-subset replicate PCRs. Generated by immunoSEQ multiplex PCR, the TCRdb table keeps only in-frame clones and is missing some. The top ten hold around 1.1% of the sample, which has around 2,000,000 clones, just under 95% seen once. Germline CDR1 LNHDA, CDR2 SQIVND (reference sequence). V lost 3 bases to trimming and J lost 2 bases; unmatched junction nucleotides: 9. This CDR3 is built from 17 residues. The data were taken from a study of shared clonotypes between healthy human individuals. Notes on the study in general: Sampling covered blood only; tissue repertoires likely differ.

The V and J genes are TRBV19 and TRBJ1-5; 8 positions agree with TRBD1. The material sequenced was naive CD8+ T cells sorted from blood. The clonotype was recovered from a man between 18 and 29 years old in good health. CDR3 in amino acids: CASSISGQGGGNQPQHF. For the CDR3, the DNA is TGTGCCAGTAGTATCTCTGGACAGGGTGGTGGCAATCAGCCCCAGCATTTT.